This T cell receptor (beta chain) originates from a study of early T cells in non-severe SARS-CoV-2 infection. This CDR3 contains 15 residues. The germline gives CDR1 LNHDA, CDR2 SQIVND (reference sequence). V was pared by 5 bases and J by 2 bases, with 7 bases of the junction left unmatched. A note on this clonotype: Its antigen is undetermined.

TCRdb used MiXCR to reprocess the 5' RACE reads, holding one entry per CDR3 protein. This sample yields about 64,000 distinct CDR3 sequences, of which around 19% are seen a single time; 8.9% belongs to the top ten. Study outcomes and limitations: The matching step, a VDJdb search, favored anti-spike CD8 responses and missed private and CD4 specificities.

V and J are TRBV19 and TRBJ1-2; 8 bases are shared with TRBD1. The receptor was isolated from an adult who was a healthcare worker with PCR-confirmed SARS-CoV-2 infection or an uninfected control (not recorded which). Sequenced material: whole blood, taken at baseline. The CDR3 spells CASSRDRSTNYGYTF. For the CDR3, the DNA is TGTGCCAGTAGTCGGGACAGGTCAACGAACTATGGCTACACCTTC.